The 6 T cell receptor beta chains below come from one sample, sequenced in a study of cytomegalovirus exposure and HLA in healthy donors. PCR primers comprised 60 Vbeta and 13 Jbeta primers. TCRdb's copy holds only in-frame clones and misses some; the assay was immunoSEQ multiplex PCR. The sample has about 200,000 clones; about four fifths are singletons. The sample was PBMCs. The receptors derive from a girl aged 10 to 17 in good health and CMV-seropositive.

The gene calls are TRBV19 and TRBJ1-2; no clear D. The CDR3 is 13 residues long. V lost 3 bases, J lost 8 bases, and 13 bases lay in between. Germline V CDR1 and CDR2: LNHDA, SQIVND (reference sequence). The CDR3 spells CASSIVGGGGYTF. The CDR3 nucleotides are TGTGCCAGTAGTATTGTCGGCGGCGGCGGCTACACCTTC.

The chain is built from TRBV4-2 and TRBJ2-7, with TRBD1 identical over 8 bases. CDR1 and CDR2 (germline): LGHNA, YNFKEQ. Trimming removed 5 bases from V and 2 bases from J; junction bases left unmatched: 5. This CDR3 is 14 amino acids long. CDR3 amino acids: CASSTDREPYEQYF. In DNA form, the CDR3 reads TGTGCCAGCAGCACGGACAGGGAACCCTACGAGCAGTACTTC.

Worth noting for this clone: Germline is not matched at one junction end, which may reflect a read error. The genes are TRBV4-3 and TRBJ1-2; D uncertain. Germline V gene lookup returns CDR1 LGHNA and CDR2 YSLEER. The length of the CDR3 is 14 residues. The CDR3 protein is CASSQDSSNYGYTF. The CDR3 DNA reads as TGCGCCAGCAGCCAAGATTCAAGCAACTATGGCTATACCTTC.

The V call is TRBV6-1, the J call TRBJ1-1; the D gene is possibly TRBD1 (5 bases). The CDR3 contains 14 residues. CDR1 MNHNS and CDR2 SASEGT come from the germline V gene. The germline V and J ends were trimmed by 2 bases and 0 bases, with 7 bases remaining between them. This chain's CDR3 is CASSERGVNTEAFF. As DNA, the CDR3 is TGTGCCAGCAGTGAACGGGGGGTGAACACTGAAGCTTTCTTT.

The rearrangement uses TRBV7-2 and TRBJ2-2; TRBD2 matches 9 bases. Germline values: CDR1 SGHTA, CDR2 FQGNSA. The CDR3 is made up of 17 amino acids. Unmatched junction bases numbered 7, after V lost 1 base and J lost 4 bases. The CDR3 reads CASSLVVLAGTTGELFF. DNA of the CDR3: TGTGCCAGCAGCTTAGTAGTCCTAGCGGGGACCACCGGGGAGCTGTTTTTT.

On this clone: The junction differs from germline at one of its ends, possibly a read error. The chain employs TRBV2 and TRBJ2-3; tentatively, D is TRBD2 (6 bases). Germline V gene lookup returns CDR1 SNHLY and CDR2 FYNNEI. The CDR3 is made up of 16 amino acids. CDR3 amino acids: CASSQADYRYTDTQYF. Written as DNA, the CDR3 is TGTGCCAGCAGTCAAGCGGACTATCGATACACAGATACGCAGTATTTT.